These T cell receptor beta chains were read from a single sample in a study of early T cells in non-severe SARS-CoV-2 infection. From the 5' RACE reads, TCRdb called clonotypes with MiXCR, one entry per CDR3 protein. Of tens of thousands of distinct CDR3 sequences in the sample, over 20% were seen once. Sequenced here: whole blood, sampled at baseline. The source of these receptors is an adult who was a healthcare worker with PCR-confirmed SARS-CoV-2 infection or an uninfected control (not recorded which). The conserved cysteine and the conserved F or W are not part of the CDR3 here. The D gene is left open where the match is weak. Size is omitted from some rows. Given values are once, few, many or a class for expanded clones.

V,D,size,J,CDR3
TRBV15,NA,many,TRBJ1-1,ATSSINTEAF
TRBV5-1,NA,few,NA,ASSLGTLSYNEQY
TRBV2,NA,NA,TRBJ1-1,ATTYRSTEAF
TRBV7-9,NA,many,TRBJ1-3,ASSPATGSGNTIY
TRBV5-5,NA,NA,TRBJ2-7,ASSLVRGPYEQY
TRBV18,NA,few,TRBJ2-7,ASLGTGSPYEQY
TRBV29-1,TRBD1,few,TRBJ2-4,SVGTGNIQY
TRBV6-1,NA,few,TRBJ2-1,ASSGVLNNEQF
TRBV5-4,NA,NA,TRBJ2-5,ASSRETKYQETQY
TRBV3-1,NA,few,TRBJ2-1,ASSQPAGNNEQF
TRBV9,TRBD1,NA,TRBJ1-2,ASSVGTGEYGYT
TRBV7-7,TRBD1,NA,TRBJ2-2,ASSPRAGGTGELF
TRBV9,NA,few,TRBJ2-6,ASSVVGRTSGANVLT
TRBV5-1,NA,NA,TRBJ2-3,ASSSGLETDTQY
TRBV3-1,TRBD2,few,TRBJ2-7,ASSQLGLDYEQY
TRBV12-3/TRBV12-4,TRBD1,many,TRBJ2-1,ASSLWQGEFVF
TRBV12-3/TRBV12-4,NA,NA,TRBJ2-7,ASSLQGSEQY
TRBV12-3/TRBV12-4,NA,medium-sized,TRBJ1-3,ASSVRAPGNTIY
TRBV10-3,TRBD2,once,TRBJ2-3,AISSGGATDTQY
TRBV12-3/TRBV12-4,NA,NA,TRBJ1-6,ASSSLSGRNSPLH
TRBV12-3/TRBV12-4,TRBD1,many,TRBJ2-5,ASSLTGDKTQY
TRBV2,NA,NA,TRBJ2-5,ASRLEETQY
TRBV5-6,TRBD1,NA,TRBJ2-2,ASSLWTGAHTGELF
TRBV6-2/TRBV6-3,TRBD2,few,TRBJ2-2,ASSYSLAGGVNTGELF
TRBV7-9,TRBD2,few,TRBJ2-3,ASSQGTSATDTQY
TRBV12-3/TRBV12-4,NA,few,TRBJ1-1,ASSSWGSTEAF
TRBV6-1,NA,NA,TRBJ2-7,ASREGVGTYEQY
TRBV20-1,TRBD2,NA,TRBJ2-3,SARGTSGGTDTQY
TRBV3-1,TRBD2,NA,TRBJ2-7,ASSLSGGGAYEQY
TRBV7-2,NA,many,TRBJ1-4,ASSFGRREKLF
TRBV12-3/TRBV12-4,TRBD2,NA,TRBJ2-1,ASSPGTMPWEQF
TRBV27,NA,NA,TRBJ1-1,ASSPRANTEAF
TRBV7-3,NA,NA,TRBJ2-5,ASSPTLAAWETQY
TRBV4-1,TRBD2,NA,TRBJ2-5,ASSQVAGGSQETQY
TRBV7-9,TRBD2,NA,TRBJ2-3,ASSLISGIGTDTQY
TRBV10-3,TRBD1,NA,TRBJ1-2,AISTDREEGYT
TRBV19,NA,few,TRBJ2-3,ASSSYTDTQY
TRBV12-3/TRBV12-4,NA,NA,TRBJ2-5,ASGAEGGYQETQY
TRBV21-1,NA,few,TRBJ2-1,ASSSRPHNEQF
TRBV3-1,NA,NA,TRBJ2-1,ASSQQPRFEQF
TRBV12-3/TRBV12-4,TRBD1,NA,TRBJ1-4,ASTSGQGAFKEKLF
TRBV27,NA,few,TRBJ1-1,ASSFRIGRANTEAF
TRBV9,NA,few,TRBJ2-5,ASSQRGAGETQY
TRBV5-6,NA,many,TRBJ2-3,ASSFGDTQY
TRBV20-1,NA,few,TRBJ2-7,SARWGAVYEQY
TRBV12-3/TRBV12-4,NA,few,TRBJ2-5,ASSRAVGGKETQY
TRBV12-3/TRBV12-4,NA,NA,TRBJ2-1,ASSFDRSEQF
TRBV2,NA,NA,TRBJ2-7,ASSEADMTTQY
TRBV2,TRBD2,few,TRBJ2-5,ASSELGGDQETQY